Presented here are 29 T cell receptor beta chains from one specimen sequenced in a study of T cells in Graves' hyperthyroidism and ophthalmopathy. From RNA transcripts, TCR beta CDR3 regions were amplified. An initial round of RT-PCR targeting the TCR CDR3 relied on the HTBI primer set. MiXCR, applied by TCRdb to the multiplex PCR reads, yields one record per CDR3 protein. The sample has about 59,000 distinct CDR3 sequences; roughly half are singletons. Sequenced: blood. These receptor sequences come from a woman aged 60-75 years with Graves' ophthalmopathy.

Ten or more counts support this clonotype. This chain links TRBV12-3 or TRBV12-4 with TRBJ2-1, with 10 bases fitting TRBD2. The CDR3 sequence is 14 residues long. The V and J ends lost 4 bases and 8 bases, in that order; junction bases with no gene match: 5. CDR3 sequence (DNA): TGTGCCAGCAGTTCTAGCGGGGGATTCTATGAGCAGTTCTTC. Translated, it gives CASSSSGGFYEQFF.

The CDR3 sequence is CASSPNTIYF. The CDR3 DNA sequence: TGTGCCAGCAGTCCGAACACCATATATTTT. V gene TRBV2 combines with J gene TRBJ1-3, with unresolved D. The CDR3 spans 10 residues. The V and J ends lost 5 bases and 7 bases respectively, with 3 bases between them. Germline lookup yields CDR1 SNHLY and CDR2 FYNNEI.

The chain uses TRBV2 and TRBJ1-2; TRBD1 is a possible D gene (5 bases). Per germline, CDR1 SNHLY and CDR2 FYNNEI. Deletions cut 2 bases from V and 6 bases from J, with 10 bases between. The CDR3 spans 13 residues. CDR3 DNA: TGTGCCAGCAGTGAACTTTGGGGGAATGGCTACACCTTC. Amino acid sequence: CASSELWGNGYTF.

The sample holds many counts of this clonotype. This CDR3 reads CASSQLTGIGYEQYF. As DNA, the CDR3 is TGTGCCAGCAGCCAGCTAACAGGGATCGGCTACGAGCAGTACTTC. This chain connects TRBV4-2 to TRBJ2-7; tentatively, D is TRBD1 (6 bases). V lost 3 bases and J 3 bases, leaving 15 bases between the germline ends. Germline assignment: CDR1 LGHNA and CDR2 YNFKEQ. This CDR3 is built from 15 residues.

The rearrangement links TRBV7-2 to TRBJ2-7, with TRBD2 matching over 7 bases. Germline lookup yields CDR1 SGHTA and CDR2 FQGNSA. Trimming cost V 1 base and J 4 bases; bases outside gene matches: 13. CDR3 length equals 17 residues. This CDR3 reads CASSLVAGSGILYEQYF. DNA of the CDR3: TGTGCCAGCAGCTTAGTCGCTGGGAGCGGGATCTTGTACGAGCAGTACTTC.

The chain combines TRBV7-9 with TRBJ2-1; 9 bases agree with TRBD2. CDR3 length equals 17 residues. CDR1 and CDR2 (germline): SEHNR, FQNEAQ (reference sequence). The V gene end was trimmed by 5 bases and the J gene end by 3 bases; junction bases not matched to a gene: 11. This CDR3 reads CASSPLSRTSDYNEQFF. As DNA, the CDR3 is TGTGCCAGCAGCCCTCTATCCCGGACTAGCGACTACAATGAGCAGTTCTTC.

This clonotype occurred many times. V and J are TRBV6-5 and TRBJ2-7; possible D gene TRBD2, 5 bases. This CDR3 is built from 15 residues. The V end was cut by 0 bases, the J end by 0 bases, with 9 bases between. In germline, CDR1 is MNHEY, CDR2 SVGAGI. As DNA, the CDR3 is TGTGCCAGCAGTTACTCGGCGACTACCTCCTACGAGCAGTACTTC. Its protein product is CASSYSATTSYEQYF.

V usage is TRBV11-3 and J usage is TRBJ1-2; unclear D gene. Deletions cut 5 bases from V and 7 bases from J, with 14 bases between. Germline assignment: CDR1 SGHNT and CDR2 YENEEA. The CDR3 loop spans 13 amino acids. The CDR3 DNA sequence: TGTGCCAGCAGCCCCGGAACACGGACTGGCTACACCTTC. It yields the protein CASSPGTRTGYTF. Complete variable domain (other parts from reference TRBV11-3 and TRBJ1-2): EAGVVQSPRYKIIEKKQPVAFWCNPISGHNTLYWYLQNLGQGPELLIRYENEEAVDDSQLPKDRFSAERLKGVDSTLKIQPAELGDSAVYLCASSPGTRTGYTFGSGTRLTVV.

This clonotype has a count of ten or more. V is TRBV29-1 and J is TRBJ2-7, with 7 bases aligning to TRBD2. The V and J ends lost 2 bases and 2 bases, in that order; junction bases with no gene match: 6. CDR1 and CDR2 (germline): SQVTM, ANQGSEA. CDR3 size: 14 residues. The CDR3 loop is CSVERRGVPYEQYF. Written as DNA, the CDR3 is TGCAGCGTTGAAAGACGGGGGGTTCCCTACGAGCAGTACTTC.

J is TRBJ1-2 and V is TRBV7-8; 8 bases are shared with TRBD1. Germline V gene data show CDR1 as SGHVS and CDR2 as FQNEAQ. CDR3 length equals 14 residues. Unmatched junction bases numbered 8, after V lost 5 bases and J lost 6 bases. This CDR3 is CASSLKTGADGYTF. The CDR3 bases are TGTGCCAGCAGCCTTAAGACAGGGGCGGATGGCTACACCTTC. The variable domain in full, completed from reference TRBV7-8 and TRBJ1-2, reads GAGVSQSPRYKVAKRGQDVALRCDPISGHVSLFWYQQALGQGPEFLTYFQNEAQLDKSGLPSDRFFAERPEGSVSTLKIQRTQQEDSAVYLCASSLKTGADGYTFGSGTRLTVV.

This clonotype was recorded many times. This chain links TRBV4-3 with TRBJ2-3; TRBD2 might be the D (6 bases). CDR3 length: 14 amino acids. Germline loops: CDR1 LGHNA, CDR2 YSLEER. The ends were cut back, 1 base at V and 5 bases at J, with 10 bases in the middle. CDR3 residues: CASSQVGGVDTQYF. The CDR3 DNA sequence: TGCGCCAGCAGCCAAGTGGGGGGTGTAGATACGCAGTATTTT.

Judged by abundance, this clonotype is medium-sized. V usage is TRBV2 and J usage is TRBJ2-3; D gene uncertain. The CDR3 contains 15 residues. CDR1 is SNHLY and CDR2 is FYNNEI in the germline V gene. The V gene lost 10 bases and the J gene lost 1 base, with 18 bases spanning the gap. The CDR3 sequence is CATRVSVVGTDTQYF. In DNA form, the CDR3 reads TGTGCCACCAGAGTATCCGTTGTCGGCACAGATACGCAGTATTTT.

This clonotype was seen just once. The CDR3 region has the DNA TGCAGTGCTAGTGGTCCAACTAGCGGGTTCTCCTACGAGCAGTACTTC. This codes for CSASGPTSGFSYEQYF. The V and J genes are TRBV20-1 and TRBJ2-7, with 9 nucleotides matching TRBD2. Germline values: CDR1 DFQATT, CDR2 SNEGSKA (reference sequence). J gave up 0 bases and V 3 bases, and 9 bases lay outside the gene matches. The CDR3 sequence is 16 residues long.

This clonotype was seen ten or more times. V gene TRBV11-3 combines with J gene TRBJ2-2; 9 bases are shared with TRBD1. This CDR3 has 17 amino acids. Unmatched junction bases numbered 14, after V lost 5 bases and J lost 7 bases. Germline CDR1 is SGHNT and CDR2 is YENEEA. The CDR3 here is CASSPIQGATGVGELFF. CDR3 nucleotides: TGTGCCAGCAGCCCGATACAGGGGGCTACGGGGGTCGGGGAGCTGTTTTTT.

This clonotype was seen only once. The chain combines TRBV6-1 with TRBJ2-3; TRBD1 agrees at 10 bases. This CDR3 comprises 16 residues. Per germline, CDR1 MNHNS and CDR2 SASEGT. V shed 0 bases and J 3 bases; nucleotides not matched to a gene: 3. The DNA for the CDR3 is TGTGCCAGCAGTGAAGCCGGGACAGGGGATACAGATACGCAGTATTTT. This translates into CASSEAGTGDTDTQYF.

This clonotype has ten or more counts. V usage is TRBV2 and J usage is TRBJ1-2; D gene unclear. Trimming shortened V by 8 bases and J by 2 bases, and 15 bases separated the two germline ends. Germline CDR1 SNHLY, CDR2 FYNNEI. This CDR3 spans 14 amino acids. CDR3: CASLPGSVNYGYTF. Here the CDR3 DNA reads TGTGCCAGCCTACCGGGGTCCGTGAACTATGGCTACACCTTC. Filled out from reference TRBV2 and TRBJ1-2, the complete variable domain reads EPEVTQTPSHQVTQMGQEVILRCVPISNHLYFYWYRQILGQKVEFLVSFYNNEISEKSEIFDDQFSVERPDGSNFTLKIRSTKLEDSAMYFCASLPGSVNYGYTFGSGTRLTVV.

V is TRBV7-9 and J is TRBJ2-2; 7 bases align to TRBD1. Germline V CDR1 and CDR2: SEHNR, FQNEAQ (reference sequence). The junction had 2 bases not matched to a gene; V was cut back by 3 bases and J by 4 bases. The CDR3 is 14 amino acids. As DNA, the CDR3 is TGTGCCAGCAGCTTGGACAGGCTCACCGGGGAGCTGTTTTTT. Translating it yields CASSLDRLTGELFF.

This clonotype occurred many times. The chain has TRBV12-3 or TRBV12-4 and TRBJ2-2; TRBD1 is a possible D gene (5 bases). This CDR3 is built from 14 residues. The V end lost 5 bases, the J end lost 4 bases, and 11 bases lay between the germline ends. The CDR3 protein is CASSPWGPTGELFF. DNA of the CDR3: TGTGCCAGCAGTCCCTGGGGCCCCACCGGGGAGCTGTTTTTT.

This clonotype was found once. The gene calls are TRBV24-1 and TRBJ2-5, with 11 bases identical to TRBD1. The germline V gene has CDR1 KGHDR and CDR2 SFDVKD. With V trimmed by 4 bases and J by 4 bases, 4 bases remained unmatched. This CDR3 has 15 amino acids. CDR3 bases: TGTGCCACCAGTGACGCCGGGACAGGGGGAGAGACCCAGTACTTC. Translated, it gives CATSDAGTGGETQYF.

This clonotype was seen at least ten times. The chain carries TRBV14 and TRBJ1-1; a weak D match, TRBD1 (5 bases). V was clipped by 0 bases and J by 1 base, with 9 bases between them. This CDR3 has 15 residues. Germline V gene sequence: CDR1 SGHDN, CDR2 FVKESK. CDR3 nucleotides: TGTGCCAGCAGCCAAGAATTCAGGGCGAACACTGAAGCTTTCTTT. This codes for CASSQEFRANTEAFF.

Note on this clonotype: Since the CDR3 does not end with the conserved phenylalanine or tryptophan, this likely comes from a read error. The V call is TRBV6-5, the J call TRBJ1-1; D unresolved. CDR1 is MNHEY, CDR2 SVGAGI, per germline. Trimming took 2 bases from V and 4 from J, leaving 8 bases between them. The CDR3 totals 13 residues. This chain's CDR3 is CASSYGLGTEAFL. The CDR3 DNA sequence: TGTGCCAGCAGTTACGGGTTGGGCACTGAAGCTTTCCTT.

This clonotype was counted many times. This CDR3 is CASSSGQGYEQYF. The CDR3 DNA sequence: TGTGCCAGCAGTTCAGGACAGGGCTACGAGCAGTACTTC. The genes are TRBV18 and TRBJ2-7, with 8 nucleotides matching TRBD1. Germline-derived CDR1 and CDR2 are KGHSH and LQKENI. V gave up 8 bases and J gave up 3 bases; unmatched junction bases: 6. The CDR3 is made up of 13 amino acids.

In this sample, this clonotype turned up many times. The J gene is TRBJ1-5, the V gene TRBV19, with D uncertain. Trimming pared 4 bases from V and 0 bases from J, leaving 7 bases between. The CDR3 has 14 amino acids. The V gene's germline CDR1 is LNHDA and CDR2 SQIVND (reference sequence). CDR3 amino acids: CASSRIDSNQPQHF. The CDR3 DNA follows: TGTGCCAGTAGTAGGATAGATAGCAATCAGCCCCAGCATTTT.

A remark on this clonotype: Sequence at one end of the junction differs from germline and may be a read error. The CDR3 protein is CTSSIRTGSTEALF. The CDR3 bases are TGTACCAGTAGCATTCGAACAGGGTCTACTGAAGCTTTGTTT. V and J are TRBV19 and TRBJ1-1; D is perhaps TRBD1 (6 bases). Germline V CDR1 and CDR2: LNHDA, SQIVND (reference sequence). The CDR3 is 14 residues long.

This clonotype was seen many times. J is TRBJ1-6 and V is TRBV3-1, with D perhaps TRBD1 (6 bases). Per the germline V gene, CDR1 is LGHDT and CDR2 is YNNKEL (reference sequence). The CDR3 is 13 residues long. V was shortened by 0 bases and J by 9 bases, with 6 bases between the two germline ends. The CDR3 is CASSQEGGSPLHF. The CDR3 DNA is TGTGCCAGCAGCCAAGAAGGGGGTTCACCCCTCCACTTT.

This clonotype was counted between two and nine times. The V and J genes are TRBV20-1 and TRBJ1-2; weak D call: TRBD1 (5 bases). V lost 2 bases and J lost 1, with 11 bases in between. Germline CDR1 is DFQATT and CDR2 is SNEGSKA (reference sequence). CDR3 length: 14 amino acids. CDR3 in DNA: TGCAGTGCTAGACTTCTCGACAGTAACTATGGCTACACCTTC. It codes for CSARLLDSNYGYTF.

The CDR3 DNA follows: TGTGCCATCAGTGAATTATGGGCCAGCAATCAGCCCCAGCATTTT. Residues: CAISELWASNQPQHF. The chain couples TRBV10-3 to TRBJ1-5; D gene uncertain. The V gene's germline CDR1 is ENHRY and CDR2 SYGVKD. Trimming left V 3 bases short and J 1 base short, with 10 bases between. The CDR3 runs 15 residues.

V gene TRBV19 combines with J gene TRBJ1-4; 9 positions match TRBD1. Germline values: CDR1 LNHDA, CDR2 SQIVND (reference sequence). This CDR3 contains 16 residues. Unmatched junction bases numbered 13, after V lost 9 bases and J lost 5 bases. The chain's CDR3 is CASETTTGTGNEKLFF. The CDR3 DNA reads TGTGCCAGCGAGACTACTACCGGGACAGGGAATGAAAAACTGTTTTTT.

Here the CDR3 DNA reads TGTGCCAGCAGTGAAGCGCGGGGGACAGGGGGCCCGACACCCCTCCACTTT. Translating gives CASSEARGTGGPTPLHF. V gene TRBV2 combines with J gene TRBJ1-6, with 12 nucleotides matching TRBD1. With 0 bases clipped from V and 11 bases from J, the junction kept 8 bases outside the gene matches. CDR1 and CDR2 (germline): SNHLY, FYNNEI. CDR3 length: 17 residues. Together with reference TRBV2 and TRBJ1-6, the CDR3 gives the full variable domain: EPEVTQTPSHQVTQMGQEVILRCVPISNHLYFYWYRQILGQKVEFLVSFYNNEISEKSEIFDDQFSVERPDGSNFTLKIRSTKLEDSAMYFCASSEARGTGGPTPLHFGNGTRLTVT.